A single sample gave rise to the 16 T cell receptor beta chains below, sequenced in a study of molecular identifiers for immune sequencing clone quantification. TCRdb passed the PCR reads through MiXCR, listing each CDR3 protein once. The data hold around 480,000 distinct CDR3 sequences, with roughly 23% observed a single time. Sequencing was performed on naive CD8+ T cells from blood, with Jurkat cell RNA spiked in. Described subset: FACS-sorted CD8+CD4-CCR7+CD45RA+ naive T cells. The source of these receptors is a human donor in good health. Some libraries in this study had Jurkat cell RNA spiked in.

The J gene is TRBJ2-7, the V gene TRBV27; 9 bases line up with TRBD2. The CDR3 is made up of 15 amino acids. Trimming removed 6 bases from V and 0 bases from J; junction bases left unmatched: 6. CDR1 and CDR2 (germline): MNHEY, SMNVEV (reference sequence). The CDR3 coding sequence is TGTGCCAGCAGCCTTGGACTAGCGCACTCCTACGAGCAGTACTTC. Translation gives CASSLGLAHSYEQYF.

This clonotype has ten or more counts. The V and J genes are TRBV5-1 and TRBJ1-1; possibly TRBD1 for D (5 bases). Germline V lookup: CDR1 SGHRS, CDR2 YFSETQ. This CDR3 contains 14 residues. V was pared by 4 bases and J by 0 bases, with 10 bases between. The CDR3 DNA reads TGCGCCAGCAGCCTGGACATCTTGAACACTGAAGCTTTCTTT. This translates into CASSLDILNTEAFF. The variable domain in full, completed from reference TRBV5-1 and TRBJ1-1, reads KAGVTQTPRYLIKTRGQQVTLSCSPISGHRSVSWYQQTPGQGLQFLFEYFSETQRNKGNFPGRFSGRQFSNSRSEMNVSTLELGDSALYLCASSLDILNTEAFFGQGTRLTVV.

This clonotype was detected many times. The chain carries TRBV20-1 and TRBJ1-2; maybe TRBD1 (6 bases). Trimming removed 6 bases at V and 5 bases at J, with 19 bases between. CDR1 is DFQATT, CDR2 SNEGSKA, per germline (reference sequence). This CDR3 has 14 residues. This CDR3 reads CSARNFGQLYGYTF. The CDR3, as DNA: TGCAGTGCCCGCAACTTCGGACAGTTATATGGCTACACCTTC.

This clonotype was seen more than once but under ten times. V gene TRBV16 combines with J gene TRBJ1-1; D is perhaps TRBD1 (5 bases). V lost 3 bases, J lost 7 bases, and 9 bases lay in between. Germline-derived CDR1 and CDR2 are KGHSY and FQNENV. CDR3 length: 12 amino acids. CDR3 region: CASSHFGGEAFF. CDR3 nucleotides: TGTGCCAGCAGCCACTTTGGGGGTGAAGCTTTCTTT.

This clonotype occurred a few times. The rearrangement links TRBV10-3 to TRBJ1-5; 7 bases agree with TRBD1. This CDR3 is built from 15 residues. The J segment lost 4 bases and the V segment lost 1 base, leaving 4 bases of the junction unmatched. Per the germline V gene, CDR1 is ENHRY and CDR2 is SYGVKD. CDR3 amino acids: CAISEYRGGNQPQHF. Written as DNA, the CDR3 is TGTGCCATCAGTGAGTACAGGGGTGGGAATCAGCCCCAGCATTTT.

As to this clonotype: This may be a read error: a much more frequent sequence differs by one nucleotide. The conserved phenylalanine or tryptophan is not found at the CDR3 terminus, so this likely reflects a read error. The genes are TRBV5-1 and TRBJ2-3; tentative D call: TRBD2 (6 bases). The CDR3 has 15 amino acids. With 0 bases removed from V and 4 bases from J, the gap between germline ends came to 12 bases. Germline V gene sequence: CDR1 SGHRS, CDR2 YFSETQ. The CDR3 DNA follows: TGCGCCAGCAGCTTGGGGGCCCTAGCGTCAGATACGCAGTATCTT. Translation: CASSLGALASDTQYL.

Details on this clonotype: A read error may be the cause here, since a much bigger clone is one base away. This chain connects TRBV30 to TRBJ1-5; 9 positions agree with TRBD1. CDR3 length: 14 amino acids. The junction had 9 bases not matched to a gene; V was cut back by 1 base and J by 11 bases. Germline CDR1 GTSNPN, CDR2 SVGIG (reference sequence). CDR3 bases: TGTGCCTGGAGTGATGGGACAGGGCGACAGGCCCAGCATTTT. This sequence encodes CAWSDGTGRQAQHF. The full variable domain, in which reference TRBV30 and TRBJ1-5 provide the parts outside the CDR3, is SQTIHQWPATLVQPVGSPLSLECTVEGTSNPNLYWYRQAAGRGLQLLFYSVGIGQISSEVPQNLSASRPQDRQFILSSKKLLLSDSGFYLCAWSDGTGRQAQHFGDGTRLSIL.

This clonotype came up many times. The V call is TRBV20-1, the J call TRBJ1-1; no firm D call. The V gene lost 3 bases and the J gene lost 2 bases, with 4 bases spanning the gap. The CDR3 runs to 11 residues. From germline, CDR1 is DFQATT and CDR2 SNEGSKA (reference sequence). For the CDR3, the DNA is TGCAGTGCTAGGGGAAACACTGAAGCTTTCTTT. Translation: CSARGNTEAFF.

The gene calls are TRBV6-2 or TRBV6-3 and TRBJ1-1, with D possibly TRBD1 on 6 matching bases. CDR3 size: 15 residues. CDR1 and CDR2 from the germline V gene are MNHEY and SVGEGT. Trimming cost V 7 bases and J 6 bases, with 21 bases left between them. CDR3 DNA sequence: TGTGCCAGCACACTAACAGGGATGAGTATCGCTGAAGCTTTCTTT. Its protein product is CASTLTGMSIAEAFF.

On this clonotype itself: One end of the junction fails to match germline, which may point to a read error. The chain has TRBV5-5 and TRBJ1-1, with TRBD1 matching 9 bases. CDR3 size: 17 residues. Germline CDR1 and CDR2: SGHKS and YYEKEE (reference sequence). DNA of the CDR3: TGTGTCAGCAGCTTGGTAGTCCCGGGACAGGGTGACACTGAAGCTTTCTTT. This sequence encodes CVSSLVVPGQGDTEAFF.

Note on this clonotype: Just one base apart from a much larger clone, this may be a read error. This chain joins TRBV9 and TRBJ2-7; D not resolved. CDR1 and CDR2 from the germline V gene are SGDLS and YYNGEE. The CDR3 sequence is 14 residues long. The CDR3 nucleotides are TGTGCCAGCAGCGTAGAGGTCGGAACCTACAAGCAGTACTTC. Amino acid sequence: CASSVEVGTYKQYF.

In its sample, this clonotype was seen many times. The chain links TRBV12-3 or TRBV12-4 to TRBJ1-5, with 7 bases matching TRBD1. This CDR3 comprises 12 residues. V lost 6 bases, J lost 7 bases, and 3 bases stayed unmatched. The CDR3 region is CASRSGGQPQHF. The CDR3 coding sequence is TGTGCCAGCAGGTCAGGGGGGCAGCCCCAGCATTTT.

This clonotype came up many times. The V and J genes are TRBV12-3 or TRBV12-4 and TRBJ2-5, with D tentatively TRBD2 (6 bases). The CDR3 has 12 amino acids. With 5 bases removed from V and 7 bases from J, the gap between germline ends came to 11 bases. The CDR3 DNA is TGTGCCAGCAGTGGACTACGCGGGACCCAGTACTTC. Translation gives CASSGLRGTQYF.

The chain links TRBV20-1 to TRBJ2-1; D might be TRBD1 or TRBD2, each matching 5 bases. The V gene's germline CDR1 is DFQATT and CDR2 SNEGSKA (reference sequence). The CDR3 has 17 residues. Deletions cut 1 base from V and 0 bases from J, with 16 bases between. The CDR3 is CSARGDGTGGSYNEQFF. CDR3 DNA sequence: TGCAGTGCTAGAGGCGACGGGACCGGTGGCTCCTACAATGAGCAGTTCTTC.

V and J are TRBV5-6 and TRBJ2-3; no clear D gene. In germline, CDR1 is SGHDT, CDR2 YYEEEE. V was cut by 0 bases and J by 4 bases, with 18 bases left in between. CDR3 length: 17 residues. In DNA form, the CDR3 reads TGTGCCAGCAGCTTGGATTGGAACTCAGTGTCGTCAGATACGCAGTATTTT. Protein product: CASSLDWNSVSSDTQYF.

The genes are TRBV12-3 or TRBV12-4 and TRBJ2-1, with TRBD1 identical over 12 bases. Trimming took 5 bases from V and 8 from J; bases not matched to a gene: 10. The CDR3 length is 16 residues. CDR3 sequence reads: CASSLPGTGGFDEQFF. CDR3 DNA sequence: TGTGCCAGCAGTCTCCCCGGGACAGGGGGCTTCGATGAGCAGTTCTTC.